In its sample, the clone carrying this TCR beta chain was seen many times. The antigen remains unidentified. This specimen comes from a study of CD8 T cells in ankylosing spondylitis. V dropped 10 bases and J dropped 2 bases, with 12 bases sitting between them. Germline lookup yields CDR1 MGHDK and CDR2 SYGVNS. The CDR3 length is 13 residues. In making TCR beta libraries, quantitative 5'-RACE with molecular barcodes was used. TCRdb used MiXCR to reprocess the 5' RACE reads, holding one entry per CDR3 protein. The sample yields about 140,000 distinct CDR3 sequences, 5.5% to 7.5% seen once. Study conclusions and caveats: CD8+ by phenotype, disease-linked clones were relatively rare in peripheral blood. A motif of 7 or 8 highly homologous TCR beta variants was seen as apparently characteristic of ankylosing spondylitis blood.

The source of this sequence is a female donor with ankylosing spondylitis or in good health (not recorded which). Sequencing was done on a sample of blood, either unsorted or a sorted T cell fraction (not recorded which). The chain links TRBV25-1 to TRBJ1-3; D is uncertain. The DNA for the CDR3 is TGTGCCACCGAGACAAACACTGGAAACACCATATATTTT. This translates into CATETNTGNTIYF.